Each of the 27 T cell receptor beta chains below was sequenced from the same sample in a study of T cells in Graves' hyperthyroidism and ophthalmopathy. From RNA transcripts, TCR beta CDR3 regions were amplified. TCR CDR3 regions were first amplified by RT-PCR with HTBI primers. Using its own MiXCR run on the multiplex PCR reads, TCRdb lists one record per CDR3 protein. The table records about 600,000 distinct CDR3 sequences, over 12% of them present only once. The specimen was blood. These receptors were taken from a young woman with Graves' ophthalmopathy.

There are many counts of this clonotype. This chain links TRBV2 with TRBJ1-5; D ambiguous. V lost 7 bases and J lost 4, with 23 bases in between. The germline V gene has CDR1 SNHLY and CDR2 FYNNEI. The CDR3 spans 17 residues. CDR3 coding DNA: TGTGCCAGCACCCCTGGACTGGGGAAAGGCGTAAATCAGCCCCAGCATTTT. Translating it yields CASTPGLGKGVNQPQHF.

There are many counts of this clonotype. The chain employs TRBV12-3 or TRBV12-4 and TRBJ2-5; TRBD2 aligns across 8 bases. V was pared by 8 bases and J by 5 bases, with 16 bases of the junction left unmatched. This CDR3 is 16 amino acids long. The CDR3 coding sequence is TGTGCCAGCGGACGATCCGGGGCGGGAGGAGTTGAGACCCAGTACTTC. Amino acid sequence: CASGRSGAGGVETQYF.

This clonotype was seen only once. This could be a read error, since a much larger clone is one nucleotide away. This sequence joins TRBV28 and TRBJ2-7; D is unclear. The V end lost 6 bases, the J end lost 3 bases, and 12 bases lay between the germline ends. From germline, CDR1 is MDHEN and CDR2 SYDVKM. There are 13 residues in the CDR3. The DNA of the CDR3 is TGTGCCAGCAGCCCTCCTTGGGACTACGAGCAGTACTTC. It yields the protein CASSPPWDYEQYF.

This chain links TRBV2 with TRBJ2-2; 9 nucleotides align to TRBD1. Germline-derived CDR1 and CDR2 are SNHLY and FYNNEI. V was pared by 6 bases and J by 6 bases, with 5 bases of the junction left unmatched. This CDR3 has 14 residues. The chain's CDR3 is CASSKQGAAGELFF. DNA for the CDR3: TGTGCCAGCAGCAAACAGGGGGCGGCCGGGGAGCTGTTTTTT.

This clonotype was observed a handful of times. This rearrangement joins TRBV9 to TRBJ2-7, with 13 positions matching TRBD2. This CDR3 contains 15 residues. After removal of 4 bases from V and 7 bases from J, the junction contained 8 bases not matched to a gene. Germline V gives CDR1 SGDLS, CDR2 YYNGEE. The CDR3, as DNA: TGTGCCAGCAGCCCACCCGGGACTAGCGGGAATGAGCAGTACTTC. Its translation: CASSPPGTSGNEQYF.

This clonotype was detected ten times or more. CDR3 protein: CASSLDREISGTRFNEQFF. CDR3 sequence (DNA): TGTGCCAGCAGTTTAGACAGGGAGATTTCCGGGACTAGGTTCAATGAGCAGTTCTTC. The rearrangement uses TRBV28 and TRBJ2-1, with D tentatively TRBD2 (8 bases). V was pared by 2 bases and J by 6 bases, with 26 bases between. The CDR3 is 19 amino acids. Germline loops: CDR1 MDHEN, CDR2 SYDVKM.

This clonotype was recorded many times. The chain joins TRBV2 to TRBJ1-5, with TRBD1 identical over 7 bases. This CDR3 contains 14 residues. Losses at the gene ends were 6 bases for V and 3 bases for J; bases not matched to a gene: 5. Germline V gene sequence: CDR1 SNHLY, CDR2 FYNNEI. CDR3 nucleotides: TGTGCCAGCAGAATACAGGGGAACAATCAGCCCCAGCATTTT. Translated: CASRIQGNNQPQHF.

The chain is built from TRBV20-1 and TRBJ2-2, with D possibly being TRBD1 (5 bases). The V and J ends lost 3 bases and 1 base respectively, with 15 bases between them. The germline gives CDR1 DFQATT, CDR2 SNEGSKA (reference sequence). The length of the CDR3 is 16 residues. The CDR3 nucleotides are TGCAGTGCTAGGTTAGATAGGACAAAGAACACCGGGGAGCTGTTTTTT. Its translation: CSARLDRTKNTGELFF.

In DNA form, the CDR3 reads TGCGCCAGCAGCCAAGTCGGGTACCGGACTAGAGCCAATGAGCAGTTCTTC. Its protein is CASSQVGYRTRANEQFF. This chain connects TRBV4-1 to TRBJ2-1, with TRBD2 matching over 7 bases. This CDR3 region has 17 residues. CDR1 is MGHRA, CDR2 YSYEKL, per germline. The ends lost 1 base at V and 6 bases at J; junction bases unmatched: 12.

This clonotype was seen ten or more times. The chain joins TRBV7-6 to TRBJ1-1; D is undetermined. The V end was cut by 2 bases, the J end by 1 base, with 8 bases between. The CDR3 has 14 amino acids. Germline assignment: CDR1 SGHVS and CDR2 FNYEAQ. The CDR3 sequence: CASSLSQANTEAFF. The CDR3 coding sequence is TGTGCCAGCAGCTTATCGCAGGCGAACACTGAAGCTTTCTTT.

This clonotype was counted many times. V and J are TRBV27 and TRBJ2-1, with TRBD1 identical over 11 bases. The CDR3 covers 13 residues. Germline CDR1 and CDR2: MNHEY and SMNVEV (reference sequence). V gave up 3 bases and J gave up 10 bases; unmatched junction bases: 2. CDR3 loop: CASSFGTGGEQFF. Written as DNA, the CDR3 is TGTGCCAGCAGTTTTGGGACAGGGGGAGAGCAGTTCTTC.

This clonotype has at least ten counts. The CDR3 DNA reads TGTGCCAGCAACCCTCAGGACATACTCACAGATACGCAGTATTTT. This codes for CASNPQDILTDTQYF. The chain carries TRBV6-2 or TRBV6-3 and TRBJ2-3; TRBD1 is a possible D gene (5 bases). The V and J ends lost 7 bases and 2 bases respectively, with 16 bases between them. Germline V CDR1 and CDR2: MNHEY, SVGEGT. CDR3 length equals 15 residues.

The chain combines TRBV3-1 with TRBJ2-1; a weak D match, TRBD2 (6 bases). The CDR3 is made up of 15 amino acids. Germline CDR1 reads LGHDT; CDR2 reads YNNKEL (reference sequence). V was shortened by 1 base and J by 1 base, with 8 bases between the two germline ends. CDR3 in DNA: TGTGCCAGCAGCCAAGCGGCGGGGTCCTACAATGAGCAGTTCTTC. Translation: CASSQAAGSYNEQFF.

This clonotype was counted between two and nine times. The rearrangement joins TRBV7-6 to TRBJ2-7; 9 nucleotides match TRBD2. The CDR3 totals 16 residues. The J segment lost 5 bases and the V segment lost 2 bases, leaving 10 bases of the junction unmatched. Germline V gene data show CDR1 as SGHVS and CDR2 as FNYEAQ. The CDR3 nucleotides read TGTGCCAGCAGCTTACCGGGCGGGAGGGCCCTTCACGAGCAGTACTTC. Translation gives CASSLPGGRALHEQYF.

The chain carries TRBV6-5 and TRBJ2-3; D may be TRBD2 (5 bases). The CDR3 loop spans 15 amino acids. Germline-derived CDR1 and CDR2 are MNHEY and SVGAGI. The V end was cut by 3 bases, the J end by 5 bases, with 15 bases between. In DNA form, the CDR3 reads TGTGCCAGCAGTTATTTGGGGTGGGAGCAAGATACGCAGTATTTT. Amino acids: CASSYLGWEQDTQYF.

This clonotype appeared many times. The V gene is TRBV12-3 or TRBV12-4, the J gene TRBJ1-1; tentative D call: TRBD1 (6 bases). V lost 6 bases and J lost 13, with 18 bases in between. The length of the CDR3 is 12 residues. CDR3 amino acids: CASRLGTHRVFF. In DNA form, the CDR3 reads TGTGCCAGCAGACTCGGGACACACAGAGTTTTCTTT.

This clonotype was seen repeatedly, ten times or more. The chain has TRBV7-9 and TRBJ1-3, with TRBD1 matching 7 bases. Germline V gene data show CDR1 as SEHNR and CDR2 as FQNEAQ (reference sequence). The V and J ends lost 4 bases and 2 bases, in that order; junction bases with no gene match: 11. The CDR3 contains 17 residues. Here the CDR3 reads CASSSMRQGTTGNTIYF. The CDR3 coding sequence is TGTGCCAGCAGCTCCATGCGACAGGGTACGACTGGAAACACCATATATTTT. Variable domain in full (rest from reference TRBV7-9 and TRBJ1-3): DTGVSQNPRHKITKRGQNVTFRCDPISEHNRLYWYRQTLGQGPEFLTYFQNEAQLEKSRLLSDRFSAERPKGSFSTLEIQRTEQGDSAMYLCASSSMRQGTTGNTIYFGEGSWLTVV.

This clonotype was recorded at least ten times. This chain links TRBV6-1 with TRBJ2-7; 8 bases fit TRBD1. The CDR3 extends over 13 amino acids. V gave up 5 bases and J gave up 9 bases; unmatched junction bases: 9. Germline lookup yields CDR1 MNHNS and CDR2 SASEGT. CDR3 in amino acids: CASSTNDRGAQYF. The CDR3 DNA sequence: TGTGCCAGCAGTACGAACGACAGGGGTGCGCAGTACTTC.

This clonotype has more than one count but fewer than ten. The chain combines TRBV20-1 with TRBJ2-2; no clear D. This CDR3 has 14 residues. CDR1 and CDR2 from the germline V gene are DFQATT and SNEGSKA (reference sequence). Trimming removed 3 bases at V and 4 bases at J, with 12 bases between. In DNA form, the CDR3 reads TGCAGTGCTAGGGGTGACTCTAGCACCGGGGAGCTGTTTTTT. It yields the protein CSARGDSSTGELFF.

At least ten counts were recorded for this clonotype. V is TRBV30 and J is TRBJ2-1; a possible D gene is TRBD1 (6 bases). CDR1 and CDR2 (germline): GTSNPN, SVGIG (reference sequence). The CDR3 is 15 amino acids. V shed 2 bases and J shed 4 bases, with 15 bases lying between them. The CDR3 DNA sequence: TGTGCCTGGAGTTCCGACAGGAGCCTTTACAATGAGCAGTTCTTC. Amino acid sequence: CAWSSDRSLYNEQFF.

This clonotype was seen repeatedly, ten times or more. The CDR3 DNA sequence: TGTGCCAGCAGAGAACTACGTAATGAGCAGTTCTTC. This codes for CASRELRNEQFF. J is TRBJ2-1 and V is TRBV6-2 or TRBV6-3; D is unclear. This CDR3 has 12 residues. Germline CDR1 reads MNHEY; CDR2 reads SVGEGT. The germline V and J ends were trimmed by 6 bases and 7 bases, with 10 bases remaining between them.

This clonotype was counted at least ten times. The J gene is TRBJ2-1, the V gene TRBV30; D is perhaps TRBD1 (6 bases). The ends were cut back, 0 bases at V and 9 bases at J, with 12 bases in the middle. This CDR3 has 13 residues. Germline V gene lookup returns CDR1 GTSNPN and CDR2 SVGIG (reference sequence). The DNA of the CDR3 is TGTGCCTGGAGTGTACGGCAGGGGTCTGAGCAGTTCTTC. As protein: CAWSVRQGSEQFF.

The rearrangement uses TRBV7-9 and TRBJ2-3, with 10 nucleotides matching TRBD1. V was clipped by 5 bases and J by 1 base; unmatched bases: 15. The CDR3 sequence is 19 residues long. Germline V lookup: CDR1 SEHNR, CDR2 FQNEAQ (reference sequence). CDR3 bases: TGTGCCAGCAGCCGAGGGGGACAGGGGATGGCTAGCGGCACAGATACGCAGTATTTT. Translated: CASSRGGQGMASGTDTQYF.

This clonotype was recorded at least ten times. The rearrangement links TRBV7-2 to TRBJ2-7; D is ambiguous. This CDR3 spans 15 amino acids. The germline V gene encodes CDR1 SGHTA and CDR2 FQGNSA. V was shortened by 0 bases and J by 2 bases, with 11 bases between the two germline ends. Written as DNA, the CDR3 is TGTGCCAGCAGCTTAGCGGAAGGTTCGGCCTACGAGCAGTACTTC. Its protein product is CASSLAEGSAYEQYF.

The chain carries TRBV12-3 or TRBV12-4 and TRBJ2-2; 12 nucleotides match TRBD1. CDR3 length equals 15 residues. The trim removed 5 bases at V and 7 bases at J, leaving 5 bases unmatched. This CDR3 reads CASSRGQGADGELFF. The CDR3 region has the DNA TGTGCCAGCAGTAGGGGACAGGGGGCGGACGGGGAGCTGTTTTTT.

As concerns this clonotype: Being one base from a much bigger clone, this may be a read error. The J gene is TRBJ2-3, the V gene TRBV2; TRBD1 matches at 7 bases. This CDR3 is 18 amino acids long. Germline CDR1 is SNHLY and CDR2 is FYNNEI. CDR3: CAGSRNDRVDRVTDTQYF. For the CDR3, the DNA is TGTGCCGGCAGTCGGAACGACAGGGTGGATAGAGTGACAGATACGCAGTATTTT.

This clonotype was counted many times. V and J are TRBV27 and TRBJ2-1; D is possibly TRBD2 (6 bases). This CDR3 comprises 16 residues. V gave up 2 bases and J gave up 0 bases, with 11 bases separating them. Germline loops: CDR1 MNHEY, CDR2 SMNVEV (reference sequence). DNA of the CDR3: TGTGCCAGCAGTTTACTAAGCGGGTTCTCCTACAATGAGCAGTTCTTC. Residues: CASSLLSGFSYNEQFF.